These 31 T cell receptor beta chains originate from one sample sequenced in a study of shared clonotypes between healthy human individuals. The assay was immunoSEQ multiplex PCR, and TCRdb's table has in-frame clones only and misses some. The profile shows fewer than 2.5 million clones, 93% of them singletons. Sequencing was done on a sample of naive CD4+ T cells from PBMCs. Subset meaning: CD45RA+ positively selected. These receptors came from a young man in good health. Some clones in this sample may be carry-over from other donors' samples.

The rearrangement joins TRBV30 to TRBJ1-5, with 7 bases lining up with TRBD1. Germline lookup yields CDR1 GTSNPN and CDR2 SVGIG (reference sequence). The CDR3 contains 14 residues. The J segment lost 6 bases and the V segment lost 2 bases, leaving 7 bases of the junction unmatched. This CDR3 reads CAWSIGTVSQPQHF. The CDR3 DNA is TGTGCCTGGAGTATTGGGACAGTTAGTCAGCCCCAGCATTTT.

The chain is built from TRBV28 and TRBJ1-2; D possibly corresponds to TRBD1 (5 bases). The CDR3 runs 15 residues. Germline V CDR1 and CDR2: MDHEN, SYDVKM. V was pared by 10 bases and J by 1 base, with 19 bases between. This CDR3 is CAITPQGGINYGYTF. The CDR3 DNA reads as TGTGCCATCACACCTCAGGGTGGGATTAACTATGGCTACACCTTC.

V and J are TRBV19 and TRBJ1-5; D unclear. V shed 4 bases and J shed 8 bases, with 15 bases lying between them. CDR3 size: 14 residues. Germline V lookup: CDR1 LNHDA, CDR2 SQIVND (reference sequence). As DNA, the CDR3 is TGTGCCAGTAGTACCGGCCCCCTTTCTAAGCCCCAGCATTTT. Its protein product is CASSTGPLSKPQHF.

This clone has only one observation. The J gene is TRBJ2-1, the V gene TRBV6-5; D is ambiguous. Germline V gives CDR1 MNHEY, CDR2 SVGAGI. V lost 6 bases to trimming and J lost 0 bases, with 9 bases between them. The length of the CDR3 is 14 residues. The CDR3 spells CASSDGVSYNEQFF. The CDR3 DNA reads as TGTGCCAGCAGCGACGGTGTCTCCTACAATGAGCAGTTCTTC.

The genes are TRBV6-5 and TRBJ1-1, with D tentatively TRBD1 (5 bases). This CDR3 is built from 14 residues. Germline CDR1 reads MNHEY; CDR2 reads SVGAGI. V gave up 4 bases and J gave up 5 bases, with 14 bases separating them. The CDR3: CASSFTGVVTEAFF. The CDR3 nucleotides are TGTGCCAGCAGTTTTACAGGTGTTGTTACTGAAGCTTTCTTT.

V is TRBV18 and J is TRBJ1-1; the D gene is possibly TRBD1 (5 bases). The V gene lost 3 bases and the J gene lost 3 bases, with 14 bases spanning the gap. CDR3 length: 15 residues. Germline lookup yields CDR1 KGHSH and CDR2 LQKENI. DNA of the CDR3: TGTGCCAGCTCACCTCGTGGGGCAGCAGACACTGAAGCTTTCTTT. Encoded protein: CASSPRGAADTEAFF.

The chain has TRBV19 and TRBJ2-1, with D maybe TRBD2 (6 bases). The V end was cut by 5 bases, the J end by 9 bases, with 17 bases between. Germline V gene sequence: CDR1 LNHDA, CDR2 SQIVND (reference sequence). CDR3 length: 14 amino acids. CDR3: CASSAGLADSEQFF. DNA for the CDR3: TGTGCCAGTAGTGCGGGACTGGCGGATTCTGAGCAGTTCTTC.

This clone has only one observation. The rearrangement joins TRBV6-1 to TRBJ2-7, with TRBD1 identical over 7 bases. Germline assignment: CDR1 MNHNS and CDR2 SASEGT. The CDR3 spans 15 residues. Trimming took 4 bases from V and 0 from J; bases not matched to a gene: 6. For the CDR3, the DNA is TGTGCCAGCAGTGCGGGACAGCGACACTCCTACGAGCAGTACTTC. This codes for CASSAGQRHSYEQYF.

The rearrangement links TRBV11-2 to TRBJ2-3; D may be TRBD1 or TRBD2 (5 bases each). Germline CDR1 SGHAT, CDR2 FQNNGV. Trimming pared 5 bases from V and 6 bases from J, leaving 15 bases between. This CDR3 is 14 amino acids long. The CDR3 reads CASSATRGADTQYF. CDR3 bases: TGTGCCAGCAGCGCTACTAGAGGGGCGGATACGCAGTATTTT.

This chain joins TRBV14 and TRBJ1-2; 8 nucleotides line up with TRBD1. Germline-derived CDR1 and CDR2 are SGHDN and FVKESK. The CDR3 runs to 16 residues. The V and J ends lost 4 bases and 2 bases, in that order; junction bases with no gene match: 9. CDR3 sequence (DNA): TGTGCCAGCAGCCGACGGACAGGGAGGGACAACTATGGCTACACCTTC. It codes for CASSRRTGRDNYGYTF.

The V call is TRBV7-9, the J call TRBJ2-3, with 13 bases aligning to TRBD2. The germline gives CDR1 SEHNR, CDR2 FQNEAQ (reference sequence). This CDR3 has 16 amino acids. V lost 8 bases, J lost 1 base, and 6 bases stayed unmatched. CDR3 sequence: CASSRLAGGGTDTQYF. As DNA, the CDR3 is TGTGCCAGCTCGAGACTAGCGGGAGGAGGCACAGATACGCAGTATTTT.

The chain combines TRBV6-6 with TRBJ1-1; D ambiguous. This CDR3 contains 14 residues. Germline lookup yields CDR1 MNHNY and CDR2 SVGAGI (reference sequence). V was trimmed by 6 bases and J by 3 bases, leaving 14 bases between them. The CDR3 reads CASRDPPGHTEAFF. The CDR3 bases are TGTGCCAGCAGGGACCCCCCGGGTCACACTGAAGCTTTCTTT.

The V gene is TRBV15, the J gene TRBJ1-1; 7 bases match TRBD1. J was trimmed by 3 bases and V by 1 base; bases with no gene match: 5. CDR3 length: 15 residues. The germline CDR1 and CDR2 sequences are LNHNV and YYDKDF (reference sequence). The CDR3 protein is CATSRGFTGDTEAFF. The CDR3 DNA is TGTGCCACCAGCAGAGGATTCACAGGGGACACTGAAGCTTTCTTT.

The chain joins TRBV28 to TRBJ1-1; D possibly corresponds to TRBD1 (5 bases). CDR1 MDHEN and CDR2 SYDVKM come from the germline V gene. Trimming removed 6 bases at V and 0 bases at J, with 20 bases between. This CDR3 has 17 amino acids. The CDR3 DNA sequence: TGTGCCAGCAGCCAGACAGAAATAATTAATGTGAACACTGAAGCTTTCTTT. It encodes CASSQTEIINVNTEAFF.

V usage is TRBV28 and J usage is TRBJ2-1; a possible D gene is TRBD2 (6 bases). V was trimmed by 7 bases and J by 7 bases, leaving 17 bases between them. Germline-derived CDR1 and CDR2 are MDHEN and SYDVKM. The CDR3 covers 14 residues. The CDR3 spells CASTRDSALNEQFF. DNA for the CDR3: TGTGCCAGCACCCGGGACTCCGCGTTGAATGAGCAGTTCTTC.

The chain couples TRBV7-2 to TRBJ2-1; unclear D gene. CDR1 and CDR2 (germline): SGHTA, FQGNSA. V was cut by 3 bases and J by 8 bases, with 14 bases left in between. The CDR3 contains 14 residues. Here the CDR3 DNA reads TGTGCCAGCAGCTTTCGTGGGGTGGAAGATGAGCAGTTCTTC. This sequence encodes CASSFRGVEDEQFF.

The rearrangement uses TRBV5-1 and TRBJ2-3, with a tentative D call TRBD2 (5 bases). The CDR3 spans 16 residues. Per the germline V gene, CDR1 is SGHRS and CDR2 is YFSETQ. The V gene lost 3 bases and the J gene lost 0 bases, with 14 bases spanning the gap. In nucleotides, the CDR3 is TGCGCCAGCAGCTGGCAGCGAGCGGCTAGCACAGATACGCAGTATTTT. This sequence encodes CASSWQRAASTDTQYF.

This chain uses TRBV7-6 with TRBJ2-3, with 12 bases that match TRBD2. Germline loops: CDR1 SGHVS, CDR2 FNYEAQ. The CDR3 totals 15 residues. J was trimmed by 2 bases and V by 5 bases; bases with no gene match: 2. The CDR3 coding sequence is TGTGCCAGCAGCCCTAGCGGGAGGGACACAGATACGCAGTATTTT. Translated, it gives CASSPSGRDTDTQYF.

The gene calls are TRBV4-1 and TRBJ1-5, with 9 bases fitting TRBD1. The V gene end was trimmed by 1 base and the J gene end by 4 bases; junction bases not matched to a gene: 2. The germline V gene has CDR1 MGHRA and CDR2 YSYEKL. The CDR3 loop spans 15 amino acids. CDR3 nucleotide sequence: TGCGCCAGCAGCCAAGGGGGGACAGGGAATCAGCCCCAGCATTTT. It yields the protein CASSQGGTGNQPQHF.

The chain's CDR3 is CASRGGPTDTQYF. CDR3 sequence (DNA): TGTGCCAGCCGGGGCGGACCCACAGATACGCAGTATTTT. The rearrangement joins TRBV6-5 to TRBJ2-3; D possibly matches TRBD1 or TRBD2 (5 bases each). The V end lost 8 bases, the J end lost 2 bases, and 11 bases lay between the germline ends. In germline, CDR1 is MNHEY, CDR2 SVGAGI. CDR3 length: 13 residues.

The V and J genes are TRBV5-1 and TRBJ2-1, with 9 bases that match TRBD2. Trimming at V came to 1 base and at J to 2 bases, leaving 4 bases not matched to a gene. The germline CDR1 and CDR2 sequences are SGHRS and YFSETQ. This CDR3 is 16 amino acids long. The CDR3 loop reads CASSLIAGATYNEQFF. The DNA for the CDR3 is TGCGCCAGCAGCTTGATAGCGGGAGCGACCTACAATGAGCAGTTCTTC.

V is TRBV6-5 and J is TRBJ2-5, with 10 bases aligning to TRBD1. Germline-derived CDR1 and CDR2 are MNHEY and SVGAGI. Unmatched junction bases numbered 4, after V lost 7 bases and J lost 5 bases. This CDR3 spans 13 amino acids. The CDR3 DNA reads TGTGCCAGCAATCGGGGACAGGGGGAGACCCAGTACTTC. Translation: CASNRGQGETQYF.

The gene calls are TRBV11-2 and TRBJ1-3; 7 bases are a match to TRBD1. The V gene end was trimmed by 6 bases and the J gene end by 0 bases; junction bases not matched to a gene: 8. Germline values: CDR1 SGHAT, CDR2 FQNNGV. The CDR3 spans 16 residues. The CDR3 spells CASRRWGTASGNTIYF. The CDR3, as DNA: TGTGCCAGCAGAAGGTGGGGGACAGCCTCTGGAAACACCATATATTTT.

In its sample, this clone was seen once. V and J are TRBV29-1 and TRBJ2-1; possible D gene TRBD1, 5 bases. This CDR3 is 14 amino acids long. Germline CDR1 is SQVTM and CDR2 is ANQGSEA. CDR3 coding DNA: TGCAGTCCCACCAGGGTATCCTTATACAATGAGCAGTTCTTC. As protein: CSPTRVSLYNEQFF.

The J gene is TRBJ1-1, the V gene TRBV5-1; 9 nucleotides agree with TRBD1. The CDR3 consists of 15 residues. Germline V gene lookup returns CDR1 SGHRS and CDR2 YFSETQ. V was clipped by 2 bases and J by 5 bases; unmatched bases: 7. CDR3 protein: CASSFAQGALTEAFF. The CDR3 DNA reads as TGCGCCAGCAGCTTCGCACAGGGGGCGTTGACTGAAGCTTTCTTT.

This chain uses TRBV6-1 with TRBJ1-2; D possibly corresponds to TRBD1 (5 bases). The germline V gene has CDR1 MNHNS and CDR2 SASEGT. V was clipped by 4 bases and J by 3 bases, with 18 bases between them. The CDR3 runs 16 residues. CDR3 sequence: CASSATTVPLDYGYTF. The CDR3 nucleotides read TGTGCCAGCAGTGCAACGACAGTTCCCCTCGACTATGGCTACACCTTC.

Points on this clone: The same CDR3 is also encoded by other DNA sequences in this sample. The gene calls are TRBV6-5 and TRBJ2-7; 13 bases are shared with TRBD2. V gave up 6 bases and J gave up 1 base; unmatched junction bases: 3. CDR3 size: 15 residues. Germline loops: CDR1 MNHEY, CDR2 SVGAGI. As DNA, the CDR3 is TGTGCCAGCAGACCGACTAGCGGGAGGTCCTACGAGCAGTACTTC. Protein product: CASRPTSGRSYEQYF.

With regard to this clone: The sample has other DNA sequences that encode this CDR3 too. The chain has TRBV7-3 and TRBJ2-1; TRBD2 matches at 10 bases. Germline trimming cut 5 bases from V and 4 bases from J; bases unmatched to any gene: 5. The V gene's germline CDR1 is SGHTA and CDR2 FQGTGA. The CDR3 has 15 residues. The CDR3 DNA reads as TGTGCCAGCAGCACCGGACTAGCGGAATACAATGAGCAGTTCTTC. Translating gives CASSTGLAEYNEQFF.

In its sample, this clone was seen once. The V call is TRBV6-6, the J call TRBJ2-3; no clear D. The CDR3 consists of 15 residues. Germline CDR1 MNHNY, CDR2 SVGAGI (reference sequence). The V and J ends lost 10 bases and 5 bases respectively, with 22 bases between them. The CDR3 DNA follows: TGTGCCACCTCCGGGTCCTCGAACTCAAGAGATACGCAGTATTTT. Amino acid sequence: CATSGSSNSRDTQYF.

The chain joins TRBV27 to TRBJ1-5; no clear D. Looked up from germline, CDR1 is MNHEY and CDR2 is SMNVEV (reference sequence). The CDR3 is made up of 15 amino acids. V dropped 5 bases and J dropped 2 bases, with 13 bases sitting between them. CDR3 residues: CASSKGRTGNQPQHF. CDR3 sequence (DNA): TGTGCCAGCAGTAAGGGAAGGACTGGCAATCAGCCCCAGCATTTT.

The V gene is TRBV4-1, the J gene TRBJ1-2; D gene ambiguous. This CDR3 has 15 residues. Germline lookup yields CDR1 MGHRA and CDR2 YSYEKL. Trimming took 4 bases from V and 1 from J, leaving 13 bases between them. CDR3 region: CASSRQFTDNYGYTF. In DNA, the CDR3 is TGCGCCAGCAGCCGCCAATTCACAGATAACTATGGCTACACCTTC.